The present T cell receptor beta chain was sequenced within a study of cytomegalovirus exposure and HLA in healthy donors listed by TCRdb under 2017. Turning to the overall study: An earlier analysis of around 600 of the donors reported about 250 Gb of sequence data and around 110 million unique TCR beta sequences from some 180 million T cells. An early release that covered around 590 HLA-typed donors contained 250 to 350 gigabases of sequencing data and roughly 84 million unique TCR sequences. Of the roughly 410 genotyped donors, more than 75% were placed in the genetic ancestry cluster associated with self-reported Caucasian donors. The study aimed to test whether cataloging public T cell receptors could reveal signatures of past pathogen exposure. Using immunosequencing, the study profiled T cell repertoires from about 650 subjects and related those repertoires to cytomegalovirus serostatus. Along with the approximately 670-subject first cohort, a separate validation cohort of around 110 different subjects was used. To predict cytomegalovirus infection status, the study brought together high-throughput TCR immunosequencing, statistical association of individual TCRs with disease status, and machine learning. In a later analysis, previously published TCR beta repertoires from about 640 donors were re-analyzed and high-resolution HLA genotyping was added so that TCR occurrence patterns could be studied. In the later analysis, no new phenotypic data were used to find candidate immune exposures; instead, reliance was placed on TCR beta sequences and their occurrence across donors. An earlier analysis of nearly 600 of the donors applied high-throughput TCR beta sequencing to assess whether each TCR beta V gene segment acted as functional or pseudogenic. Donor age, sex, ethnicity and CMV serostatus were collected together with the repertoire data. A later genetic analysis used genome-wide SNP genotypes for about 60% of the 666 donors, treating that subset as a discovery cohort. All discovery cohort repertoires had been generated on a single sequencing platform. Class I and class II HLA loci were covered by the typing at four-digit resolution. The number of typed donors differed by locus: about 620-640 for A, B, C, DRB1 and DQB1; some 500 for DQA1; around 580 for DPA1; and some 450 for DPB1. Four to six DR-DQ haplotypes were handled as single units for association and clustering, since linkage in the cohort was strong. Among 350 to 400 genotyped donors of the cohort, an average of approximately 240,000 unique TCR beta nucleotide sequences were sequenced per donor, roughly 20% of them non-productive. What the research found in general, with its limitations: While some public TCRs were present in many individuals, most TCR sequences turned up only very rarely across donors. Strong co-occurrence of HLA alleles, especially DR and DQ, made assigning TCR associations to individual alleles difficult. Compared with equally common non-associated chains, HLA-associated TCR beta chains in a later analysis were more clonally expanded and had lower generation probabilities. This cohort had only TCR beta chains sequenced, and the lack of alpha or paired-chain data limited which features could be detected. Because some donors lacked HLA typing at each locus, the association tests relied only on the typed subset. Roughly uniform sequencing depth across donors was assumed in presence/absence analyses, although this assumption may not hold. Linkage disequilibrium might explain the correlated functional status among segregating V segments, but an unknown experimental factor could not be ruled out. In vitro tests confirmed that a few of the cytomegalovirus-associated TCR beta chains recognize cytomegalovirus antigens. The study gave a list of 150 to 200 TCR beta chains associated with cytomegalovirus. In a later analysis, the rate of TCR association differed among HLA loci, with DRB1 alleles having the most associated TCRs and HLA-C alleles having the fewest. Several of the top co-occurrence clusters appeared to be linked to parvovirus B19, influenza, CMV and Epstein-Barr virus, according to a later analysis. Cytomegalovirus status was reported to be diagnosed by the classifier with high specificity and sensitivity in both the original and validation cohorts. The sequencing pipeline was judged likely to have produced a cluster of highly shared sequence variants as a technical artifact. An association between a missense DCLRE1C variant and V-gene and J-gene trimming of TCR beta chains was found in a later genetic analysis and replicated in an independent cohort. In an earlier analysis of some 540 of the donors, most TCR beta V segments appeared in productive rearrangements about 87% or about 30% of the time, broadly matching IMGT annotations. The authors suggested that the approach could potentially be extended to other disease states and immunological phenotypes. A later genetic analysis reported fewer N-insertions in productive TCRs among donors in an Asian-associated ancestry cluster than the approximately 670-donor mean. In a later analysis, over 15,000 TCR beta sequences were associated with specific HLA alleles at a false discovery rate of 0.05. The earlier analysis of 587 of the donors excluded 15 to 20 rarely observed V segments, including chromosome 9 orphons, because counts were too low. The 87-base-pair reads could not distinguish some IMGT-functional V segments, including TRBV6-2 and TRBV6-3, so those segments were excluded. According to a later analysis, most CMV-associated TCR beta chains appeared to be HLA-restricted, and the HLA associations seemed to be driven largely by CMV exposure. A further reported finding was that TCR beta sequences accurately predicted the HLA-A and HLA-B alleles for most subjects in the first cohort. CMV serostatus was the only immune exposure information available for the cohort.

CDR1 and CDR2, per the germline V gene, are LGHNA and YNFKEQ. Including the terminal cysteine and phenylalanine, the CDR3 comprises 14 residues. The kept DNA is CDR3 alone, 42 bases in frame from the first base. Trimming takes 3 bases from V and 4 bases from J, and the germline ends sit 10 bases apart. The cohort was made up of roughly 670 healthy bone marrow donors. At the time of sampling, all cohort members were nominally healthy, though unrecorded immune exposures were likely present. The donor was CMV seropositive and belonged to the group of about 290 seropositive cohort members. A peripheral blood sample was provided by each donor, and peripheral blood mononuclear cells were used for TCR beta sequencing. Genomic DNA was extracted from the blood cell samples with the Qiagen DNeasy Blood Extraction Kit. Library generation was performed with the immunoSEQ multiplex PCR assay. The multiplex PCR relied on a mix of 60 forward primers for TCR Vbeta segments and 13 reverse primers for TCR Jbeta segments. Amplification of the CDR3 region of rearranged TCR beta genes was performed with a multiplex PCR assay on genomic DNA. On the Illumina HiSeq System, the amplified TCR beta libraries were sequenced as 87-base-pair reads. The study's own analysis went as follows. A later analysis counted approximately 76 million unique TCR beta chains across the approximately 700 repertoires, and roughly 9.9 million of these chains were shared by at least two donors. To remove PCR and sequencing errors, raw reads were error-corrected and collapsed into unique sequences using a nearest-neighbor algorithm that merged closely related sequences. Alignment of CDR3 sequences to IMGT reference sequences was used to assign V, D and J gene segments. For a sequence to be retained, a match of at least six nucleotides was required to both a V gene segment and a J gene segment. A rearrangement was called productive if the CDR3 had no stop codons and remained in frame with V and J, and every other rearrangement was called non-productive. CDR3 was defined according to IMGT convention as the region running from the second conserved V-encoded cysteine to the conserved J-encoded phenylalanine. The earlier analysis of roughly 590 of the donors excluded any sequence lacking an unambiguous match to a single V gene segment. In an earlier analysis of roughly 600 of the donors, a V segment was called functional when productive rearrangements were above 56.7%, and segregating when the standard deviation between donors exceeded 5%. A statistical classification framework was built for diagnosing cytomegalovirus status from the catalog of TCR beta chain sequences. V and J gene assignment, in a later analysis, came from comparing TCR nucleotide sequences with IMGT/GENE-DB human TR gene sequences. The TCRdist pipeline was used in a later analysis to assign CDR3 sequences and most-parsimonious VDJ recombination scenarios. A later analysis defined each TCR beta chain by its CDR3 amino acid sequence plus V-gene family, and excluded reads lacking a unique V-gene family. In a later analysis, around 650 highly shared, low-generation-probability nucleotide sequences were removed to address suspected cross-contamination and a sequencing artifact. In a later analysis, a clonal expansion index for each public chain was calculated from normalized within-repertoire ranks of inferred template counts. In a later analysis, generation probabilities were computed using a VDJ recombination model fitted to out-of-frame rearrangements, and the results were checked against IGoR. A later analysis scored TCR-TCR, TCR-HLA and TCR-CMV co-occurrence with hypergeometric tests, applying a repertoire-size bias correction to TCR pairs. False discovery rates were estimated in a later analysis by permuting HLA or CMV assignments 20 times. In a later analysis, co-occurring TCRs were grouped using DBSCAN, with TCRdist sequence similarity added in when clustering inside HLA-allele-positive subsets. For co-occurrence clustering, repertoires with fewer than 30,000 or more than 120,000 public chains were excluded, along with several repertoires with anomalous nucleotide sharing. TCRdb's version of the immuneACCESS table is confined to in-frame rearrangements and falls short of the full clone set. An unresolved V gene accounts for under half of the shortfall where checked; the remainder is of unknown origin. Clone size and V and J calls were adopted from that table, with D and trimming inferred from the DNA. In this sample the table shows about 140,000 clones, approximately 79% of which occur a single time. About 6.5% of the sample lies in the top ten.

With regard to this clone: Its antigen is still unknown. Base qualities are not at hand, and no much larger clone is one base apart.

The TCR originated in a man aged 40-50 years in good health and CMV-seropositive. The chain uses TRBV4-2 and TRBJ2-1, with the D segment identity uncertain. The sample was PBMCs. The DNA sequence follows: TGTGCCAGCAGCCAGGGCACTCGGTACAATGAGCAGTTCTTC. This is translated as CASSQGTRYNEQFF.